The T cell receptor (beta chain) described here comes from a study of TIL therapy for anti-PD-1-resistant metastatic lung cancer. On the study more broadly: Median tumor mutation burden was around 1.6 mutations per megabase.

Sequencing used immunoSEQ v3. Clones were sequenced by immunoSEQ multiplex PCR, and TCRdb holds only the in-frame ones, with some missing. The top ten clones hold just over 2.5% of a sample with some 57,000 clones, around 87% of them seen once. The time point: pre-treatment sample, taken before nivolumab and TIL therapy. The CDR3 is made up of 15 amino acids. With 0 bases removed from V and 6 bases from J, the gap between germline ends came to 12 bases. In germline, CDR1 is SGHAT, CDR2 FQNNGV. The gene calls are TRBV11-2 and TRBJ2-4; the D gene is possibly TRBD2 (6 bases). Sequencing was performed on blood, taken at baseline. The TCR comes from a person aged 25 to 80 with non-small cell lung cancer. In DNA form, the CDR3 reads TGTGCCAGCAGCTTAGAACTAGCCGGGCCAAACATTCAGTACTTC. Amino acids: CASSLELAGPNIQYF.